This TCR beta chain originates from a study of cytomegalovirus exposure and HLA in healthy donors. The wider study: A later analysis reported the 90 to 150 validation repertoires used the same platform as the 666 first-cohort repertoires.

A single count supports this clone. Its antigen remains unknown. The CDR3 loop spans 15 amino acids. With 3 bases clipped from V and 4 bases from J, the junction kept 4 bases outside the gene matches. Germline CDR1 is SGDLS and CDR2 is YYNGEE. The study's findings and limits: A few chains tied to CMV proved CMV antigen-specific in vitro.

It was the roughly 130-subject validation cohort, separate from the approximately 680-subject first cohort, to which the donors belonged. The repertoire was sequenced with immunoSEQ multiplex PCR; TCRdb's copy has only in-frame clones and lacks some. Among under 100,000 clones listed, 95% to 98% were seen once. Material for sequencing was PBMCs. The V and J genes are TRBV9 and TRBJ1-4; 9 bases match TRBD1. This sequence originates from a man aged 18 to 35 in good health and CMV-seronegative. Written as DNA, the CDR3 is TGTGCCAGCAGCGCCGCGGGACAGGGTAATGAAAAACTGTTTTTT. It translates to CASSAAGQGNEKLFF.